Following are 9 T cell receptor beta chains from one sample sequenced in a study of T cell responses to AZD1222 COVID-19 vaccine. Clones were sequenced by immunoSEQ multiplex PCR, and TCRdb holds only the in-frame ones, with some missing. The sample carries about 85,000 clones, around 85% recorded once. The sequenced sample was peripheral blood, obtained on day 0 of AZD1222 vaccination. Receptors originate from an adult in good health.

The chain carries TRBV19 and TRBJ1-4, with 7 bases fitting TRBD1. V dropped 8 bases and J dropped 1; count of bases not matched to a gene: 4. This CDR3 contains 14 residues. CDR1 and CDR2 from the germline V gene are LNHDA and SQIVND (reference sequence). The CDR3 here is CASSQGGTNEKLFF. The CDR3, as DNA: TGTGCCAGTTCGCAGGGGGGAACTAATGAAAAACTGTTTTTT.

This clone was observed once. The rearrangement uses TRBV6-6 and TRBJ1-5, with 8 nucleotides matching TRBD1. CDR1 and CDR2 from the germline V gene are MNHNY and SVGAGI (reference sequence). The CDR3 length is 17 residues. After removal of 5 bases from V and 1 base from J, the junction contained 10 bases not matched to a gene. CDR3: CASSRGQGRVSNQPQHF. The CDR3 nucleotides are TGTGCCAGCAGTCGCGGACAGGGTAGAGTAAGCAATCAGCCCCAGCATTTT.

The CDR3 protein is CASSEPRDRNSYEQYF. The DNA of the CDR3 is TGTGCCAGCAGTGAACCACGGGACAGAAACTCCTACGAGCAGTACTTC. The V and J genes are TRBV2 and TRBJ2-7; 7 positions agree with TRBD1. There are 16 residues in the CDR3. Per germline, CDR1 SNHLY and CDR2 FYNNEI. V shed 2 bases and J 0 bases; nucleotides not matched to a gene: 7.

CDR3 in amino acids: CASSKEGGRNEKLFF. The CDR3 coding sequence is TGTGCCAGCAGTAAGGAGGGGGGAAGAAACGAAAAACTGTTTTTT. This sequence joins TRBV28 and TRBJ1-4, with a tentative D call TRBD1 (6 bases). The germline V gene encodes CDR1 MDHEN and CDR2 SYDVKM. The V and J ends lost 5 bases and 8 bases respectively, with 18 bases between them. CDR3 length equals 15 residues.

This chain uses TRBV29-1 with TRBJ2-7; TRBD1 agrees at 8 bases. CDR3 length: 15 residues. Trimming removed 0 bases from V and 6 bases from J; junction bases left unmatched: 10. Germline V lookup: CDR1 SQVTM, CDR2 ANQGSEA. The CDR3 nucleotides read TGCAGCGTTGAAGATCCGGACAGGGAGTCGAGCGAGCAGTACTTC. Amino acids: CSVEDPDRESSEQYF.

The chain is built from TRBV27 and TRBJ1-2; the D gene is possibly TRBD1 (5 bases). The CDR3 covers 12 residues. Trimming pared 5 bases from V and 3 bases from J, leaving 7 bases between. The germline V gene encodes CDR1 MNHEY and CDR2 SMNVEV (reference sequence). CDR3 loop: CASSLGDYGYTF. DNA for the CDR3: TGTGCCAGCAGTCTGGGGGACTATGGCTACACCTTC.

The chain is built from TRBV18 and TRBJ1-5; D unresolved. The V end lost 5 bases, the J end lost 1 base, and 6 bases lay between the germline ends. The CDR3 runs 13 residues. Germline V lookup: CDR1 KGHSH, CDR2 LQKENI. CDR3 sequence (DNA): TGTGCCAGCTCAGCGGACAGCAATCAGCCCCAGCATTTT. It is translated as CASSADSNQPQHF.

This clone has a single count. V gene TRBV4-1 combines with J gene TRBJ2-5; 10 positions agree with TRBD2. V shed 1 base, J shed 5 bases, and the junction held 10 bases outside the gene matches. Germline CDR1 reads MGHRA; CDR2 reads YSYEKL. This CDR3 has 17 amino acids. The CDR3 loop is CASSQGFSSGGGETQYF. The CDR3 DNA follows: TGCGCCAGCAGCCAAGGTTTTTCTAGCGGGGGTGGGGAGACCCAGTACTTC.

J is TRBJ2-3 and V is TRBV30, with TRBD1 identical over 7 bases. This CDR3 is 16 amino acids long. Germline assignment: CDR1 GTSNPN and CDR2 SVGIG (reference sequence). The J segment lost 0 bases and the V segment lost 2 bases, leaving 8 bases of the junction unmatched. For the CDR3, the DNA is TGTGCCTGGAGTACGGGACAGCGTACTAGCACAGATACGCAGTATTTT. Its protein is CAWSTGQRTSTDTQYF.